The 22 T cell receptor beta chains listed next were all sequenced from one sample in a study of regulatory T cells in long-lasting Graves disease. For TCR beta, libraries came from iRepertoire HTBI primers and Arm-PCR of CDR3 regions. Each CDR3 protein is one row after TCRdb ran MiXCR on the multiplex PCR reads. Of hundreds of thousands of distinct CDR3 sequences in the sample, 20% to 25% were seen once. This sample's time point: persistent/refractory GD, antithyroid drugs over 5 years with positive TRAb. Extracted PBMC RNA gave rise to the TCR library. This sample comprised peripheral blood mononuclear cells (PBMCs), obtained when the disease was refractory, from a patient treated with antithyroid drugs. Every receptor here comes from a female donor with Graves disease.

This clonotype showed up many times. The genes are TRBV28 and TRBJ1-1; D unresolved. The V end was cut by 7 bases, the J end by 5 bases, with 20 bases between. The CDR3 runs 15 residues. The germline V gene has CDR1 MDHEN and CDR2 SYDVKM. The CDR3 DNA reads TGTGCCAGCACCCAATATATCTCCGGGGATACTGAAGCTTTCTTT. Amino acids: CASTQYISGDTEAFF. The whole variable domain, remainder taken from reference TRBV28 and TRBJ1-1, is DVKVTQSSRYLVKRTGEKVFLECVQDMDHENMFWYRQDPGLGLRLIYFSYDVKMKEKGDIPEGYSVSREKKERFSLILESASTNQTSMYLCASTQYISGDTEAFFGQGTRLTVV.

This clonotype was seen only once. The chain recombines TRBV27 with TRBJ1-2; D possibly corresponds to TRBD1 (5 bases). CDR3 length equals 12 residues. Deletions cut 6 bases from V and 8 bases from J, with 13 bases between. CDR1 MNHEY and CDR2 SMNVEV come from the germline V gene (reference sequence). The CDR3 coding sequence is TGTGCCAGCAGCCGGGGCAGAGTCGGCTACACCTTC. Translation gives CASSRGRVGYTF.

With respect to this clonotype: This may be a read error, as it is one base from a much larger clone. The rearrangement joins TRBV20-1 to TRBJ1-1; D is possibly TRBD1 (6 bases). Germline V gives CDR1 DFQATT, CDR2 SNEGSKA (reference sequence). This CDR3 has 13 amino acids. Here the CDR3 DNA reads TGCAGTGCGGAAGGACAGCAGAACACTGAAGCTCTCTTT. Protein sequence: CSAEGQQNTEALF.

With regard to this clonotype: This sequence may be a read error, since a much larger clone differs from it by one base. This chain uses TRBV11-2 with TRBJ1-4; D unresolved. This CDR3 contains 14 residues. Germline-derived CDR1 and CDR2 are SGHAT and FQNNGV. The CDR3 spells CASSLGITNERLFF. The CDR3 DNA reads as TGTGCCAGCAGCTTAGGTATAACTAATGAAAGACTGTTTTTT.

This clonotype appeared many times. V and J are TRBV2 and TRBJ1-2, with TRBD1 matching 10 bases. The CDR3 covers 13 residues. CDR1 and CDR2 from the germline V gene are SNHLY and FYNNEI. Germline trimming cut 6 bases from V and 6 bases from J; bases unmatched to any gene: 4. Here the CDR3 reads CASRAGTGDGYTF. The DNA for the CDR3 is TGTGCCAGCAGAGCCGGGACAGGGGATGGCTACACCTTC.

This clonotype was seen ten or more times. V gene TRBV28 combines with J gene TRBJ1-1; D unresolved. CDR1 MDHEN and CDR2 SYDVKM come from the germline V gene. The CDR3 extends over 13 amino acids. Here the CDR3 DNA reads TGTGCGAGTTTAGGAACAGCTTTAACTGAAGCTTTCTTT. Its translation is CASLGTALTEAFF. The whole variable domain, remainder taken from reference TRBV28 and TRBJ1-1, is DVKVTQSSRYLVKRTGEKVFLECVQDMDHENMFWYRQDPGLGLRLIYFSYDVKMKEKGDIPEGYSVSREKKERFSLILESASTNQTSMYLCASLGTALTEAFFGQGTRLTVV.

The sample holds many counts of this clonotype. The genes are TRBV28 and TRBJ1-2; no definite D call. This CDR3 has 14 amino acids. Germline loops: CDR1 MDHEN, CDR2 SYDVKM. V lost 5 bases to trimming and J lost 5 bases, with 15 bases between them. CDR3 sequence (DNA): TGTGCCAGCAGTGCTCCGGCGACTCCTTATGGCTACACCTTC. It codes for CASSAPATPYGYTF.

This clonotype turned up a few times. The rearrangement joins TRBV30 to TRBJ2-6, with TRBD2 identical over 7 bases. Looked up from germline, CDR1 is GTSNPN and CDR2 is SVGIG (reference sequence). The CDR3 loop spans 13 amino acids. V gave up 8 bases and J gave up 1 base; unmatched junction bases: 2. The CDR3 protein is CANGGSGANVLTF. As DNA, the CDR3 is TGTGCCAACGGGGGGTCTGGGGCCAACGTCCTGACTTTC.

V gene TRBV20-1 combines with J gene TRBJ1-3; TRBD1 is a possible D gene (6 bases). The CDR3 runs 14 residues. Trimming pared 3 bases from V and 3 bases from J, leaving 12 bases between. Germline loops: CDR1 DFQATT, CDR2 SNEGSKA (reference sequence). The CDR3 reads CSASWGASGNTIYF. The CDR3 DNA is TGCAGTGCTAGTTGGGGGGCGAGTGGAAACACCATATATTTT.

This clonotype was seen a single time. A far larger clone differs by one base, so this is likely a read error. The CDR3 region is CASSPDSGKTQYF. CDR3 coding DNA: TGTGCCAGCAGTCCGGACAGTGGCAAGACCCAGTACTTC. The V and J genes are TRBV5-8 and TRBJ2-5, with a possible D match to TRBD1 (6 bases). The CDR3 consists of 13 residues. The V end lost 5 bases, the J end lost 6 bases, and 14 bases lay between the germline ends. CDR1 and CDR2 (germline): SGHTS, YDEGEE.

In the case of this clonotype: A read error is possible here, since a much larger clone lies one base away. This chain links TRBV7-3 with TRBJ1-2; D might be TRBD1 (6 bases). This CDR3 comprises 15 residues. Germline CDR1 reads SGHTA; CDR2 reads FQGTGA. The CDR3: CVSSRGTTANYGYTF. For the CDR3, the DNA is TGTGTCAGCAGCCGGGGGACAACAGCTAACTATGGCTACACCTTC.

This clonotype was recorded at least ten times. The chain is built from TRBV28 and TRBJ1-4; D is undetermined. CDR1 is MDHEN, CDR2 SYDVKM, per germline. The CDR3 consists of 12 residues. The V end lost 7 bases, the J end lost 4 bases, and 7 bases lay between the germline ends. CDR3 amino acids: CASKLINEKLFF. CDR3 coding DNA: TGTGCCAGCAAGCTGATTAATGAAAAACTGTTTTTT.

The chain has TRBV30 and TRBJ2-7; TRBD2 is a possible D gene (5 bases). V shed 2 bases and J shed 3 bases, with 14 bases lying between them. Looked up from germline, CDR1 is GTSNPN and CDR2 is SVGIG (reference sequence). The CDR3 totals 14 residues. This CDR3 is CAWSSDWYGYEQYF. CDR3 DNA sequence: TGTGCCTGGAGTTCGGACTGGTATGGCTACGAGCAGTACTTC.

This clonotype was recorded a few times. This chain uses TRBV9 with TRBJ1-2; D gene unclear. CDR3 length: 16 amino acids. Looked up from germline, CDR1 is SGDLS and CDR2 is YYNGEE. Between the trimmed V and J ends, which lost 3 bases and 4 bases, there was a span of 19 bases. The CDR3 spells CASSAETPRVPYGYTF. CDR3 in DNA: TGTGCCAGCAGCGCAGAAACTCCGAGGGTACCCTATGGCTACACCTTC.

This chain links TRBV7-2 with TRBJ2-7, with 8 bases matching TRBD1. This CDR3 comprises 21 residues. CDR1 SGHTA and CDR2 FQGNSA come from the germline V gene. V gave up 3 bases and J gave up 2 bases; unmatched junction bases: 24. The CDR3 DNA follows: TGTGCCAGCAGCTTGAGTCCCGGGACAGGATCGGAGTTCTTTAGGGCCTACGAGCAGTACTTC. It specifies CASSLSPGTGSEFFRAYEQYF.

This clonotype was detected many times. The V gene is TRBV29-1, the J gene TRBJ1-2; weak D call: TRBD1 (6 bases). Germline CDR1 reads SQVTM; CDR2 reads ANQGSEA. The V and J ends lost 4 bases and 4 bases respectively, with 7 bases between them. CDR3 length: 11 amino acids. The CDR3 region has the DNA TGCAGCGTTGCAGGGGCCTATGGCTACACCTTC. Translating it yields CSVAGAYGYTF. The whole variable domain, remainder taken from reference TRBV29-1 and TRBJ1-2, is SAVISQKPSRDICQRGTSLTIQCQVDSQVTMMFWYRQQPGQSLTLIATANQGSEATYESGFVIDKFPISRPNLTFSTLTVSNMSPEDSSIYLCSVAGAYGYTFGSGTRLTVV.

This clonotype was seen ten or more times. The V and J genes are TRBV6-1 and TRBJ2-7, with TRBD1 matching over 7 bases. The CDR3 is 12 amino acids. The germline V gene has CDR1 MNHNS and CDR2 SASEGT. V trimming: 11 bases; J trimming: 2 bases; junction bases outside the gene matches: 6. This chain's CDR3 is CAGAGGPYEQYF. CDR3 in DNA: TGTGCCGGGGCAGGGGGTCCCTACGAGCAGTACTTC.

The chain carries TRBV7-9 and TRBJ1-2; a possible D gene is TRBD1 (5 bases). With 3 bases removed from V and 9 bases from J, the gap between germline ends came to 8 bases. The CDR3 has 11 residues. Germline V gene sequence: CDR1 SEHNR, CDR2 FQNEAQ (reference sequence). The CDR3: CASSLRGSYTF. The DNA for the CDR3 is TGTGCCAGCAGCTTGAGGGGAAGCTACACCTTC.

This clonotype was recorded many times. The CDR3 region has the DNA TGTGCCAGCAGGTTGACAGGGCGCTATGGCTACACCTTC. Translated: CASRLTGRYGYTF. J is TRBJ1-2 and V is TRBV6-1; 7 bases match TRBD1. The V gene's germline CDR1 is MNHNS and CDR2 SASEGT. The ends lost 6 bases at V and 4 bases at J; junction bases unmatched: 5. CDR3 size: 13 residues.

Turning to this clonotype: Given a much more abundant clone one base away, this may be a read error. The J gene is TRBJ2-5, the V gene TRBV6-1, with 8 bases lining up with TRBD2. Germline V gene sequence: CDR1 MNHNS, CDR2 SASEGT. V lost 8 bases to trimming and J lost 7 bases; unmatched junction nucleotides: 12. The CDR3 is 14 amino acids. The CDR3 bases are TGTGCCAGCGGCCAGCGGGGGTCCGAAGGGACCCAGTACTTC. It yields the protein CASGQRGSEGTQYF.

V gene TRBV19 combines with J gene TRBJ1-2; D gene ambiguous. V dropped 9 bases and J dropped 7 bases, with 27 bases sitting between them. Germline assignment: CDR1 LNHDA and CDR2 SQIVND (reference sequence). The CDR3 has 16 amino acids. CDR3 bases: TGTGCCAGCTCTCCGGCGGACCCTATCCCGTTGAGTGGCTACACCTTC. Amino acids: CASSPADPIPLSGYTF. The full variable domain, in which reference TRBV19 and TRBJ1-2 provide the parts outside the CDR3, is DGGITQSPKYLFRKEGQNVTLSCEQNLNHDAMYWYRQDPGQGLRLIYYSQIVNDFQKGDIAEGYSVSREKKESFPLTVTSAQKNPTAFYLCASSPADPIPLSGYTFGSGTRLTVV.

This clonotype was counted only a few times. The chain joins TRBV6-1 to TRBJ1-1; D is undetermined. V was pared by 8 bases and J by 1 base, with 17 bases between. The germline CDR1 and CDR2 sequences are MNHNS and SASEGT. The CDR3 runs 15 residues. The chain's CDR3 is CASHTAGLKNTEAFF. CDR3 bases: TGTGCCAGCCACACGGCGGGGTTGAAGAACACTGAAGCTTTCTTT.